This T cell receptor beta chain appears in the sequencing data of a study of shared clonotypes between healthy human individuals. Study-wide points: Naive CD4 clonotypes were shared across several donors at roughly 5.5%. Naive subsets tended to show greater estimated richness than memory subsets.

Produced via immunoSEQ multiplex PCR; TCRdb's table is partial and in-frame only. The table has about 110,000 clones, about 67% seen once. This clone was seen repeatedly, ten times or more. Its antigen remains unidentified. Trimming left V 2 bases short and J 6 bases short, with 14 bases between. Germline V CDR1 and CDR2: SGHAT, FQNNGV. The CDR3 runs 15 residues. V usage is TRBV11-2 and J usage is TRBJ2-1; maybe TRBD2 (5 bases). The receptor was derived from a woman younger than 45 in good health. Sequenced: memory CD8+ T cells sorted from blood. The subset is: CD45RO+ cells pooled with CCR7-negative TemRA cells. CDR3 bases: TGTGCCAGCAGCTTAAGCCCTAGCCCCCTCAATGAGCAGTTCTTC. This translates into CASSLSPSPLNEQFF.